The entry below describes one T cell receptor (beta chain). Its antigen is currently unknown. Assay used: immunoSEQ multiplex PCR; TCRdb lists only in-frame clones, some missing. The table has 13,000 to 15,000 clones, just under 75% seen once. The time point was: after neoadjuvant nivolumab, at surgical resection. Blood cells were analyzed directly, without culture or expansion. The ends lost 7 bases at V and 15 bases at J; junction bases unmatched: 6. The CDR3 loop spans 10 amino acids. Germline assignment: CDR1 SQVTM and CDR2 ANQGSEA. The sample belongs to a study of neoadjuvant anti-PD-1 for oral cavity cancer. Findings of the study overall: Only a few patients per response group were TCR-analyzed; validation needed.

The clonotype comes from a person between 40 and 79 years old with oral cavity squamous cell carcinoma. The chain links TRBV29-1 to TRBJ2-3; 11 bases agree with TRBD2. Specimen: PBMCs, collected after nivolumab (anti-PD-1) treatment. CDR3 region: CSALAGGFYF. The CDR3 coding sequence is TGCAGCGCCTTAGCGGGAGGGTTTTATTTT.